This T cell receptor beta chain appears in the sequencing data of a study of cytomegalovirus exposure and HLA in healthy donors. Overall study: The approximately 120 million unique TCR beta sequences, from around 200 million T cells, were found by an earlier analysis.

Findings and limits, study-wide: In a later analysis, DRB1 alleles had the most associated TCRs; HLA-C alleles the fewest. In a later analysis, HLA-associated beta chains showed higher expansion and lower generation probabilities than comparable chains.

A note on this clone: What it binds is unknown.

In the PCR, 60 Vbeta and 13 Jbeta primers were used. TCRdb's copy holds only in-frame clones and misses some; the assay was immunoSEQ multiplex PCR. In the table there are about 150,000 clones, approximately 88% of which are singletons. This CDR3 comprises 14 residues. The germline V gene has CDR1 MRHNA and CDR2 SNTAGT. The ends were cut back, 3 bases at V and 2 bases at J, with 10 bases in the middle. The source material was PBMCs. The sequence came from a woman between 18 and 30 years old in good health and CMV-seronegative. This rearrangement joins TRBV6-4 to TRBJ1-1; D not resolved. The chain's CDR3 is CASSETSDNTEAFF. Written as DNA, the CDR3 is TGTGCCAGCAGTGAGACAAGTGATAACACTGAAGCTTTCTTT.